These 30 T cell receptor beta chains were all obtained from the same sample, sequenced in a study of technical replicates of blood from a handful of donors. Using immunoSEQ multiplex PCR, the repertoire was profiled, and TCRdb retains in-frame clones only, with some absent. The sample yields 45,000 to 60,000 clones, about 95% seen once. The sequenced sample was PBMCs. These receptors all come from a human donor in good health. Some clones in this sample may be carry-over from other donors' samples.

The rearrangement links TRBV7-7 to TRBJ2-5; D is perhaps TRBD1 (5 bases). V was cut by 5 bases and J by 3 bases, with 13 bases left in between. The germline V gene has CDR1 SSHAT and CDR2 FNYEAQ (reference sequence). The CDR3 sequence is 14 residues long. Here the CDR3 DNA reads TGTGCCAGCAGCCCTCTCCTGACAGAAGAGACCCAGTACTTC. As protein: CASSPLLTEETQYF.

This rearrangement joins TRBV13 to TRBJ1-2, with 9 nucleotides matching TRBD1. Trimming at V came to 4 bases and at J to 3 bases, leaving 12 bases not matched to a gene. Germline CDR1 is PRHDT and CDR2 is FYEKMQ (reference sequence). CDR3 size: 17 residues. The CDR3 DNA is TGTGCCAGCAGCTCCTTGACAGGGGGTCTTTTTGACTATGGCTACACCTTC. It translates to CASSSLTGGLFDYGYTF. The variable domain in full, completed from reference TRBV13 and TRBJ1-2, reads AAGVIQSPRHLIKEKRETATLKCYPIPRHDTVYWYQQGPGQDPQFLISFYEKMQSDKGSIPDRFSAQQFSDYHSELNMSSLELGDSALYFCASSSLTGGLFDYGYTFGSGTRLTVV.

This sequence joins TRBV6-1 and TRBJ2-1; unclear D gene. Trimming removed 2 bases at V and 3 bases at J, with 5 bases between. Germline assignment: CDR1 MNHNS and CDR2 SASEGT. The CDR3 sequence is 13 residues long. DNA for the CDR3: TGTGCCAGCAGTGAATTCGGCTACAATGAGCAGTTCTTC. This encodes CASSEFGYNEQFF.

The genes are TRBV6-4 and TRBJ1-2; TRBD1 aligns across 8 bases. CDR3 size: 14 residues. With 6 bases clipped from V and 3 bases from J, the junction kept 6 bases outside the gene matches. CDR1 and CDR2 from the germline V gene are MRHNA and SNTAGT. Here the CDR3 DNA reads TGTGCCAGCAGCAGGGGGCAGGGGGACTATGGCTACACCTTC. Amino acids: CASSRGQGDYGYTF.

The chain uses TRBV14 and TRBJ2-5, with 7 bases that match TRBD1. The CDR3 length is 17 residues. Germline lookup yields CDR1 SGHDN and CDR2 FVKESK. V gave up 4 bases and J gave up 3 bases; unmatched junction bases: 14. The CDR3 region is CASSPTGDLYAKETQYF. The CDR3 DNA reads as TGTGCCAGCAGCCCCACAGGGGATCTTTACGCCAAAGAGACCCAGTACTTC.

The rearrangement uses TRBV15 and TRBJ2-1; no firm D call. There are 14 residues in the CDR3. The V and J ends lost 0 bases and 4 bases respectively, with 7 bases between them. The germline V gene has CDR1 LNHNV and CDR2 YYDKDF (reference sequence). CDR3 in amino acids: CATSRELRYNEQFF. CDR3 coding DNA: TGTGCCACCAGCAGAGAACTACGGTACAATGAGCAGTTCTTC.

The V call is TRBV5-1, the J call TRBJ2-1; D is perhaps TRBD1 (6 bases). Trimming shortened V by 3 bases and J by 3 bases, and 13 bases separated the two germline ends. This CDR3 has 15 residues. CDR1 and CDR2 (germline): SGHRS, YFSETQ. The CDR3 protein is CASSSLSTGYNEQFF. The CDR3 region has the DNA TGCGCCAGCAGCTCACTTTCGACAGGCTACAATGAGCAGTTCTTC.

The chain carries TRBV11-1 and TRBJ2-2; 7 bases are shared with TRBD1. The CDR3 has 15 residues. The J segment lost 1 base and the V segment lost 3 bases, leaving 2 bases of the junction unmatched. Germline V lookup: CDR1 SGHAT, CDR2 FQDESV (reference sequence). The CDR3 bases are TGTGCCAGCAGCTTGGGGGACAGGAACACCGGGGAGCTGTTTTTT. Translated: CASSLGDRNTGELFF.

The chain joins TRBV5-1 to TRBJ2-7, with TRBD1 as a possible D gene (6 bases). Deletions cut 2 bases from V and 5 bases from J, with 8 bases between. The V gene's germline CDR1 is SGHRS and CDR2 YFSETQ. The CDR3 consists of 12 residues. The CDR3 region is CASSFTGHEQYF. DNA of the CDR3: TGCGCCAGCAGCTTCACAGGGCACGAGCAGTACTTC.

The chain links TRBV6-4 to TRBJ1-5; D unresolved. Germline V CDR1 and CDR2: MRHNA, SNTAGT. V dropped 5 bases and J dropped 0 bases, with 5 bases sitting between them. CDR3 length: 13 residues. CDR3 bases: TGTGCCAGCAGTAGCTATAGCAATCAGCCCCAGCATTTT. Encoded protein: CASSSYSNQPQHF.

This rearrangement joins TRBV6-5 to TRBJ2-7; 9 bases align to TRBD2. After removal of 2 bases from V and 5 bases from J, the junction contained 7 bases not matched to a gene. CDR1 is MNHEY and CDR2 is SVGAGI in the germline V gene. The CDR3 is made up of 15 amino acids. Here the CDR3 reads CASSYGVAGENEQYF. CDR3 DNA sequence: TGTGCCAGCAGTTACGGGGTAGCGGGAGAAAACGAGCAGTACTTC.

This chain joins TRBV4-1 and TRBJ1-1; a possible D gene is TRBD1 (5 bases). Germline-derived CDR1 and CDR2 are MGHRA and YSYEKL. The CDR3 extends over 15 amino acids. Trimming took off 0 bases at V and 1 base at J, with 9 bases between the two ends. DNA of the CDR3: TGCGCCAGCAGCCAAGAGTCAGGGTGGAACACTGAAGCTTTCTTT. Protein: CASSQESGWNTEAFF.

The chain couples TRBV9 to TRBJ2-1; TRBD1 matches 10 bases. This CDR3 is 15 amino acids long. J was trimmed by 6 bases and V by 0 bases; bases with no gene match: 3. Per the germline V gene, CDR1 is SGDLS and CDR2 is YYNGEE. CDR3 nucleotide sequence: TGTGCCAGCAGCGTAGCTGGACAGGGGGGCAATGAGCAGTTCTTC. This gives the protein CASSVAGQGGNEQFF. Full variable domain (remainder filled in from reference TRBV9 and TRBJ2-1): DSGVTQTPKHLITATGQRVTLRCSPRSGDLSVYWYQQSLDQGLQFLIQYYNGEERAKGNILERFSAQQFPDLHSELNLSSLELGDSALYFCASSVAGQGGNEQFFGPGTRLTVL.

This rearrangement joins TRBV4-1 to TRBJ2-7, with D perhaps TRBD2 (6 bases). Between the trimmed V and J ends, which lost 6 bases and 2 bases, there was a span of 17 bases. Germline V gene sequence: CDR1 MGHRA, CDR2 YSYEKL. The CDR3 contains 15 residues. The DNA of the CDR3 is TGCGCCAGCAGGGCGGGGACGAGCCTGGCCTACGAGCAGTACTTC. Protein: CASRAGTSLAYEQYF.

This clone was picked up one time. One end of the junction is discordant with germline, which a read error may explain. J is TRBJ2-3 and V is TRBV5-1; 15 bases map to TRBD2. Germline V CDR1 and CDR2: SGHRS, YFSETQ. The CDR3 loop spans 18 amino acids. CDR3 amino acids: CASSAPAGLAGGPDTQYF. The CDR3 DNA follows: TGCGCCAGCAGCGCCCCGGCAGGACTAGCGGGGGGGCCAGACACGCAGTATTTT.

This clone was recorded once. J is TRBJ2-5 and V is TRBV4-3; maybe TRBD1 (6 bases). V was cut by 2 bases and J by 5 bases, with 12 bases left in between. This CDR3 has 14 amino acids. CDR1 and CDR2 from the germline V gene are LGHNA and YSLEER. CDR3 DNA sequence: TGCGCCAGCAGCCAATACAGGGTACAGGAGACCCAGTACTTC. Translation: CASSQYRVQETQYF.

This clone was recorded once. The chain has TRBV2 and TRBJ2-3; TRBD1 agrees at 7 bases. The germline V gene encodes CDR1 SNHLY and CDR2 FYNNEI. CDR3 length equals 13 residues. Trimming cost V 5 bases and J 1 base; bases outside gene matches: 0. The CDR3 sequence: CASSTGGTDTQYF. In DNA form, the CDR3 reads TGTGCCAGCAGTACAGGGGGCACAGATACGCAGTATTTT.

V and J are TRBV7-3 and TRBJ2-1, with a possible D match to TRBD2 (5 bases). Germline V gene lookup returns CDR1 SGHTA and CDR2 FQGTGA. This CDR3 comprises 14 residues. V dropped 5 bases and J dropped 16 bases, with 24 bases sitting between them. CDR3 protein: CASSPLPGTRFYFF. The CDR3 DNA sequence: TGTGCCAGCAGCCCCCTTCCAGGCACTAGATTTTACTTCTTC.

This chain uses TRBV5-1 with TRBJ2-2; 11 positions match TRBD2. The CDR3 is 16 residues long. Trimming cost V 4 bases and J 6 bases; bases outside gene matches: 8. CDR1 and CDR2 from the germline V gene are SGHRS and YFSETQ. This CDR3 reads CASSQGLAGGSGELFF. In DNA, the CDR3 is TGCGCCAGCAGCCAGGGGCTAGCGGGAGGATCCGGGGAGCTGTTTTTT.

The genes are TRBV15 and TRBJ1-5; D is uncertain. This CDR3 comprises 13 residues. From germline, CDR1 is LNHNV and CDR2 YYDKDF (reference sequence). V lost 1 base and J lost 1, with 2 bases in between. The CDR3 region is CATSRVSNQPQHF. The CDR3 bases are TGTGCCACCAGCAGAGTAAGCAATCAGCCCCAGCATTTT.

The CDR3 loop reads CAWSGRGTGRGYTF. The CDR3 DNA sequence: TGTGCCTGGAGTGGCCGGGGGACAGGGAGGGGCTACACCTTC. The chain uses TRBV30 and TRBJ1-2, with TRBD1 matching 9 bases. The CDR3 runs to 14 residues. From germline, CDR1 is GTSNPN and CDR2 SVGIG (reference sequence). V lost 1 base, J lost 8 bases, and 8 bases stayed unmatched.

The gene calls are TRBV7-2 and TRBJ1-2; D is uncertain. V lost 5 bases, J lost 5 bases, and 12 bases lay in between. CDR1 and CDR2 (germline): SGHTA, FQGNSA. The CDR3 contains 13 residues. The CDR3 sequence: CASSPEREYGYTF. The CDR3 DNA is TGTGCCAGCAGCCCCGAGAGGGAATATGGCTACACCTTC.

The genes are TRBV19 and TRBJ1-6, with a possible D match to TRBD1 (5 bases). The CDR3 has 12 amino acids. Germline V gene sequence: CDR1 LNHDA, CDR2 SQIVND (reference sequence). Trimming stripped 6 bases from V and 8 bases from J, with 8 bases between. The CDR3 loop is CASRQGYSPLHF. For the CDR3, the DNA is TGTGCCAGTAGGCAGGGATATTCACCCCTCCACTTT.

This sequence joins TRBV5-1 and TRBJ2-1; TRBD2 matches at 10 bases. The length of the CDR3 is 16 residues. J lost 5 bases, V lost 3 bases, and 8 bases had no gene match. CDR1 is SGHRS, CDR2 YFSETQ, per germline. CDR3 in amino acids: CASSYPSSGGHNEQFF. DNA for the CDR3: TGCGCCAGCAGCTACCCCTCTAGCGGGGGTCACAATGAGCAGTTCTTC.

In nucleotides, the CDR3 is TGTGCCAGCAGTTCCTTCCACGGGCTAGCGGAAGAGACCCAGTACTTC. Translation gives CASSSFHGLAEETQYF. This chain uses TRBV6-6 with TRBJ2-5; TRBD2 matches 7 bases. J lost 3 bases, V lost 4 bases, and 11 bases had no gene match. In germline, CDR1 is MNHNY, CDR2 SVGAGI (reference sequence). CDR3 length: 16 amino acids.

The gene calls are TRBV5-6 and TRBJ2-7, with D hard to call. The CDR3 totals 16 residues. Trimming took off 0 bases at V and 0 bases at J, with 13 bases between the two ends. Germline CDR1 reads SGHDT; CDR2 reads YYEEEE. The CDR3 reads CASSLGPAESSYEQYF. The CDR3 DNA sequence: TGTGCCAGCAGCTTGGGACCGGCGGAGAGCTCCTACGAGCAGTACTTC.

The chain combines TRBV6-1 with TRBJ1-1; D is undetermined. The CDR3 totals 13 residues. Germline-derived CDR1 and CDR2 are MNHNS and SASEGT. Trimming cost V 4 bases and J 4 bases, with 10 bases left between them. For the CDR3, the DNA is TGTGCCAGCAGTGCCGAGGGTTTCACTGAAGCTTTCTTT. Encoded protein: CASSAEGFTEAFF.

The rearrangement joins TRBV29-1 to TRBJ2-1; 7 bases align to TRBD2. Germline CDR1 is SQVTM and CDR2 is ANQGSEA. This CDR3 spans 12 amino acids. V lost 3 bases, J lost 6 bases, and 2 bases stayed unmatched. The CDR3: CSVDWGGNEQFF. The CDR3 nucleotides read TGCAGCGTTGATTGGGGGGGCAATGAGCAGTTCTTC.

V gene TRBV27 combines with J gene TRBJ2-7; D not resolved. Germline V gives CDR1 MNHEY, CDR2 SMNVEV (reference sequence). CDR3 length equals 12 residues. Trimming removed 4 bases at V and 1 base at J, with 5 bases between. The CDR3 DNA follows: TGTGCCAGCAGTTCAAATTCCTACGAGCAGTACTTC. Its protein product is CASSSNSYEQYF.

The chain combines TRBV19 with TRBJ1-1, with no clear D. Germline loops: CDR1 LNHDA, CDR2 SQIVND (reference sequence). The CDR3 has 15 amino acids. Trimming stripped 5 bases from V and 0 bases from J, with 13 bases between. CDR3 nucleotide sequence: TGTGCCAGTAGTCCTTGGGTCGGGATGAACACTGAAGCTTTCTTT. Translating gives CASSPWVGMNTEAFF.